This T cell receptor beta chain originates from a study of T cell responses to AZD1222 COVID-19 vaccine. General study points: Only after the peak T cell response were repertoires sampled. Across the whole spike, CD4 TCRs peaked at regions 160-218 and 743-854.

Assay: immunoSEQ multiplex PCR; the TCRdb copy retains only in-frame clones and omits some. The sample holds roughly 50,000 clones; 80% to 90% are singletons and the top ten take 6% to 8%. On this clone itself: Its specificity is unknown.

CDR3 length: 14 residues. V dropped 5 bases and J dropped 4 bases, with 14 bases sitting between them. CDR1 is MDHEN and CDR2 is SYDVKM in the germline V gene. The chain uses TRBV28 and TRBJ1-2; TRBD1 is a possible D gene (6 bases). The sequencing used peripheral blood, collected 28 days after the second AZD1222 dose. The clonotype originates from an adult who received the AZD1222 COVID-19 vaccine. The CDR3 coding sequence is TGTGCCAGCAGTACGGGGGCGCTTAGCTATGGCTACACCTTC. It encodes CASSTGALSYGYTF.